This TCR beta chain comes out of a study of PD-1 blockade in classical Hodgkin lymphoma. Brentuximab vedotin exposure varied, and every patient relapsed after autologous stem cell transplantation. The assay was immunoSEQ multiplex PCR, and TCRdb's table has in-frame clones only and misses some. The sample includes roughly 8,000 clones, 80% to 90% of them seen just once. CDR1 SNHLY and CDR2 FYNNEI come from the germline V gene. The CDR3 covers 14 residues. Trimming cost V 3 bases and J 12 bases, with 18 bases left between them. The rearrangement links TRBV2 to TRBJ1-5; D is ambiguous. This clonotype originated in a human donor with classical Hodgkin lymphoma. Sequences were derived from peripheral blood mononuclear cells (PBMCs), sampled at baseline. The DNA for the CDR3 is TGTGCCAGCAGTGAGAGGGTCCTCCCCGGGATCCAGCATTTT. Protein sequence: CASSERVLPGIQHF.